This T cell receptor (beta chain) was captured in a study of T cell clones after liver transplantation. At the level of the study: TCRbeta sequencing after a pre-transplant mixed lymphocyte reaction identified graft-donor-reactive clones, later tracked in post-transplant blood. Study-level findings and limits: In a couple of subjects, few donor cells limited the measurable donor-reactive repertoire.

In the case of this clone: The antigen is unknown.

Profiling relied on immunoSEQ multiplex PCR, and the TCRdb table lists in-frame clones only, not all of them. This table has 20,000 to 25,000 clones, approximately 93% appearing once. Material: CD8+ T cells from blood, obtained about 27 months after liver transplant. The sequence came from a human patient who received a liver transplant. Some T cells may have come from the graft donor.

CDR3 region: CASSRGPGASRANEQFF. The CDR3 DNA sequence: TGTGCCAGCAGCCGGGGGCCCGGGGCCTCAAGGGCCAATGAGCAGTTCTTC. This chain uses TRBV14 with TRBJ2-1; D is possibly TRBD1 (6 bases). Germline values: CDR1 SGHDN, CDR2 FVKESK. Between the trimmed V and J ends, which lost 4 bases and 6 bases, there was a span of 22 bases. The CDR3 sequence is 17 residues long.